This TCR beta chain was sequenced in a study of T cells after yellow fever vaccination. Study-wide points: Post-booster reappearance was seen for most primary-vaccination clones (around 96% CD4, around 88% CD8).

In this sample, this clonotype turned up a few times. Its antigen is currently unknown. 5'RACE template switching produced TCR cDNA carrying a universal primer site and UMIs. From the 5' RACE reads, TCRdb called clonotypes with MiXCR, one entry per CDR3 protein. In the table there are a few hundred thousand distinct CDR3 sequences, approximately 6% of which are singletons. The CDR3 runs 13 residues. Germline V gene sequence: CDR1 SEHNR, CDR2 FQNEAQ (reference sequence). Trimming shortened V by 5 bases and J by 2 bases, and 10 bases separated the two germline ends. This rearrangement joins TRBV7-9 to TRBJ2-7; D uncertain. The sample here was PBMCs, taken 5 days after the yellow fever booster vaccination. The receptor's source is a man aged 30 to 39 who received the YFV17D yellow fever vaccine. The CDR3 DNA follows: TGTGCCAGCAGCCCACCGGCGGCCTACGAGCAGTACTTC. It is translated as CASSPPAAYEQYF.